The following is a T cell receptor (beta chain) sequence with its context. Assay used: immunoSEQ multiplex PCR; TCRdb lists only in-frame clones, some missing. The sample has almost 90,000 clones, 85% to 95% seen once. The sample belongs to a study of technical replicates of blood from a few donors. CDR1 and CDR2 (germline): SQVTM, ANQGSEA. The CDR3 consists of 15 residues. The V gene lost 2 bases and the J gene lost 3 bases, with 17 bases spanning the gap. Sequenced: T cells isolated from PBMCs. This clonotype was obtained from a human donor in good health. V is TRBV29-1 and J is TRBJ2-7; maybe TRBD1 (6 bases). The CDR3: CSVELRGAYNYEQYF. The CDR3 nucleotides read TGCAGCGTTGAACTCAGGGGCGCCTATAACTACGAGCAGTACTTC.